Below are 26 T cell receptor beta chains sequenced from a single sample in a study of OX40 agonist ivuxolimab in advanced cancers. TCRdb keeps only in-frame clones here, not all; method: immunoSEQ multiplex PCR. The data show 30,000 to 40,000 clones, more than 75% seen once. Sequencing used CD4+ or CD8+ T cells sorted from blood, obtained in a trial of the OX40 agonist ivuxolimab. All receptors come from an adult with an advanced solid tumor such as melanoma, head and neck, liver or kidney cancer.

The chain uses TRBV9 and TRBJ2-7; tentatively, D is TRBD1 (5 bases). The germline V and J ends were trimmed by 2 bases and 4 bases, with 10 bases remaining between them. The CDR3 spans 13 residues. Germline CDR1 is SGDLS and CDR2 is YYNGEE. The CDR3 nucleotides are TGTGCCAGCAGCGTCGGACATGAATACGAGCAGTACTTC. Translation gives CASSVGHEYEQYF. The full variable domain, in which reference TRBV9 and TRBJ2-7 provide the parts outside the CDR3, is DSGVTQTPKHLITATGQRVTLRCSPRSGDLSVYWYQQSLDQGLQFLIQYYNGEERAKGNILERFSAQQFPDLHSELNLSSLELGDSALYFCASSVGHEYEQYFGPGTRLTVT.

The chain has TRBV2 and TRBJ2-3; tentatively, D is TRBD1 (5 bases). Germline V gives CDR1 SNHLY, CDR2 FYNNEI. The CDR3 runs 14 residues. The germline V and J ends were trimmed by 4 bases and 4 bases, with 12 bases remaining between them. The DNA of the CDR3 is TGTGCCAGCAGTGTCGGCAGGGCTTCAGATACGCAGTATTTT. Protein product: CASSVGRASDTQYF. Full variable domain (missing parts from reference TRBV2 and TRBJ2-3): EPEVTQTPSHQVTQMGQEVILRCVPISNHLYFYWYRQILGQKVEFLVSFYNNEISEKSEIFDDQFSVERPDGSNFTLKIRSTKLEDSAMYFCASSVGRASDTQYFGPGTRLTVL.

The J gene is TRBJ1-2, the V gene TRBV6-1; D is possibly TRBD1 (6 bases). CDR3 size: 14 residues. V lost 6 bases to trimming and J lost 2 bases, with 13 bases between them. CDR1 is MNHNS, CDR2 SASEGT, per germline. CDR3 DNA sequence: TGTGCCAGCAGGCTCAGGGGAGGAAACTATGGCTACACCTTC. It is translated as CASRLRGGNYGYTF.

This chain uses TRBV2 with TRBJ2-7; D gene uncertain. The CDR3 length is 14 residues. Germline V gives CDR1 SNHLY, CDR2 FYNNEI. Trimming removed 6 bases at V and 3 bases at J, with 15 bases between. DNA for the CDR3: TGTGCCAGCAGCCCACGCGGTGGTAACTACGAGCAGTACTTC. This translates into CASSPRGGNYEQYF.

The chain is built from TRBV5-3 and TRBJ1-1, with no clear D. TRBV5-3 is treated as an ORF (open reading frame) with a function not yet certain. The CDR3 runs 13 residues. The V gene lost 5 bases and the J gene lost 7 bases, with 15 bases spanning the gap. CDR3 coding DNA: TGTGCCAGAAGACAACCCAGGCCCGGTGAAGCTTTCTTT. The encoded protein is CARRQPRPGEAFF.

The V and J genes are TRBV6-5 and TRBJ1-6; TRBD1 agrees at 10 bases. The length of the CDR3 is 14 residues. Per the germline V gene, CDR1 is MNHEY and CDR2 is SVGAGI. The V and J ends lost 7 bases and 7 bases, in that order; junction bases with no gene match: 4. CDR3: CASKPGQGNSPLHF. The DNA of the CDR3 is TGTGCCAGCAAACCGGGACAGGGGAATTCACCCCTCCACTTT.

The chain has TRBV21-1 and TRBJ2-3. TRBV21-1 is a known pseudogene. This CDR3 is built from 15 residues. The CDR3 region is CASSKEHLFTDTQYF. The CDR3, as DNA: TGTGCCAGCAGCAAAGAACACCTATTCACAGATACGCAGTATTTT.

This clone has just a few counts. This chain uses TRBV5-1 with TRBJ2-1, with D unclear. Trimming removed 0 bases from V and 9 bases from J, with 7 bases in between. The CDR3 is 12 amino acids. CDR1 and CDR2 (germline): SGHRS, YFSETQ. The CDR3 region has the DNA TGCGCCAGCAGCTTGGTGATGGGTGAGCAGTTCTTC. This translates into CASSLVMGEQFF. The full variable domain, with the rest looked up from reference TRBV5-1 and TRBJ2-1, is KAGVTQTPRYLIKTRGQQVTLSCSPISGHRSVSWYQQTPGQGLQFLFEYFSETQRNKGNFPGRFSGRQFSNSRSEMNVSTLELGDSALYLCASSLVMGEQFFGPGTRLTVL.

V usage is TRBV9 and J usage is TRBJ2-7, with D tentatively TRBD1 (6 bases). The CDR3 is 14 residues long. Germline lookup yields CDR1 SGDLS and CDR2 YYNGEE. V was clipped by 4 bases and J by 9 bases, with 20 bases between them. The CDR3 sequence is CASSSTPQGKGQYF. CDR3 in DNA: TGTGCCAGCAGCTCCACCCCACAGGGCAAGGGGCAGTACTTC.

This clone occurred a few times. The chain uses TRBV28 and TRBJ1-3; D is perhaps TRBD1 (5 bases). With 7 bases removed from V and 3 bases from J, the gap between germline ends came to 13 bases. In germline, CDR1 is MDHEN, CDR2 SYDVKM. The length of the CDR3 is 14 residues. CDR3 nucleotides: TGTGCCAGCATGAAAAGGGGTTTTGGAAACACCATATATTTT. It is translated as CASMKRGFGNTIYF.

V gene TRBV7-6 combines with J gene TRBJ2-5, with 10 bases identical to TRBD2. Germline values: CDR1 SGHVS, CDR2 FNYEAQ. This CDR3 spans 17 amino acids. Trimming at V came to 4 bases and at J to 1 base, leaving 9 bases not matched to a gene. CDR3 loop: CASSWRPSGGAQETQYF. CDR3 bases: TGTGCCAGCAGCTGGCGGCCAAGCGGGGGGGCCCAAGAGACCCAGTACTTC. Full variable domain (rest looked up from reference TRBV7-6 and TRBJ2-5): GAGVSQSPRYKVTKRGQDVALRCDPISGHVSLYWYRQALGQGPEFLTYFNYEAQQDKSGLPNDRFSAERPEGSISTLTIQRTEQRDSAMYRCASSWRPSGGAQETQYFGPGTRLLVL.

The chain couples TRBV11-1 to TRBJ1-2; the D is unclear. Germline V gives CDR1 SGHAT, CDR2 FQDESV (reference sequence). Trimming took 3 bases from V and 2 from J, leaving 7 bases between them. This CDR3 region has 13 residues. CDR3: CASSFAQNYGYTF. The CDR3 DNA follows: TGTGCCAGCAGCTTTGCCCAAAACTATGGCTACACCTTC.

The chain carries TRBV30 and TRBJ1-5; D gene uncertain. Looked up from germline, CDR1 is GTSNPN and CDR2 is SVGIG (reference sequence). V was cut by 4 bases and J by 6 bases, with 13 bases left in between. This CDR3 is built from 13 residues. The CDR3 protein is CAWNAWASQPQHF. The CDR3 DNA sequence: TGTGCCTGGAATGCCTGGGCGTCTCAGCCCCAGCATTTT. Supplemented by reference TRBV30 and TRBJ1-5, the full variable domain reads SQTIHQWPATLVQPVGSPLSLECTVEGTSNPNLYWYRQAAGRGLQLLFYSVGIGQISSEVPQNLSASRPQDRQFILSSKKLLLSDSGFYLCAWNAWASQPQHFGDGTRLSIL.

This chain uses TRBV13 with TRBJ2-5; D not resolved. The J call could be wrong; TRBJ2-7 is a better fit for the DNA end. Germline CDR1 and CDR2: PRHDT and FYEKMQ (reference sequence). The CDR3 has 13 amino acids. The CDR3 region is CASSRDTDYEQYF. The CDR3 DNA reads as TGTGCCAGCAGTCGCGACACGGACTACGAGCAGTACTTC.

A remark on this clone: Within the sample, other DNA sequences also encode this same CDR3. This sequence joins TRBV30 and TRBJ1-2; TRBD1 is a possible D gene (6 bases). This CDR3 contains 12 residues. V was clipped by 5 bases and J by 7 bases, with 14 bases between them. Germline CDR1 reads GTSNPN; CDR2 reads SVGIG (reference sequence). CDR3 in amino acids: CAWLRGGGGYTF. The CDR3 DNA reads as TGTGCCTGGCTTAGGGGAGGGGGTGGCTACACCTTC.

The CDR3: CASSGTARATGELFF. In nucleotides, the CDR3 is TGTGCCAGCAGCGGGACCGCTCGGGCCACCGGGGAGCTGTTTTTT. V is TRBV2 and J is TRBJ2-2, with D perhaps TRBD1 or TRBD2 (5 bases each). The V end was cut by 6 bases, the J end by 4 bases, with 15 bases between. This CDR3 is built from 15 residues. CDR1 and CDR2 (germline): SNHLY, FYNNEI.

The gene calls are TRBV27 and TRBJ2-5; 7 bases fit TRBD1. Unmatched junction bases numbered 11, after V lost 6 bases and J lost 7 bases. Germline V gene sequence: CDR1 MNHEY, CDR2 SMNVEV (reference sequence). The CDR3 length is 14 residues. CDR3 sequence: CASSAVRGRGTQYF. Written as DNA, the CDR3 is TGTGCCAGCAGCGCAGTCAGGGGGAGAGGGACCCAGTACTTC.

This chain joins TRBV22-1 and TRBJ2-6. TRBV22-1 is annotated as a pseudogene. This CDR3 contains 17 residues. CDR3 loop: CPGRRTSEQSRANVLTF. The CDR3 nucleotides are TGTCCTGGGAGAAGGACGAGCGAACAAAGTCGGGCCAACGTCCTGACTTTC.

The chain uses TRBV27 and TRBJ2-1; 10 nucleotides align to TRBD1. Germline trimming cut 6 bases from V and 10 bases from J; bases unmatched to any gene: 12. The CDR3 is 15 amino acids. Per germline, CDR1 MNHEY and CDR2 SMNVEV (reference sequence). Written as DNA, the CDR3 is TGTGCCAGCAGCCCCCGGCTTGGGACAGGGGAAGAGCAGTTCTTC. Translating gives CASSPRLGTGEEQFF.

The V gene is TRBV5-6, the J gene TRBJ2-5; no firm D call. The CDR3 totals 15 residues. Germline V CDR1 and CDR2: SGHDT, YYEEEE. V shed 1 base and J shed 2 bases, with 12 bases lying between them. The CDR3 is CASSLWSAEQETQYF. CDR3 in DNA: TGTGCCAGCAGCTTGTGGTCAGCTGAACAAGAGACCCAGTACTTC.

The V and J genes are TRBV5-1 and TRBJ1-3; D uncertain. Germline V gene lookup returns CDR1 SGHRS and CDR2 YFSETQ. This CDR3 is 16 amino acids long. V was clipped by 0 bases and J by 0 bases, with 10 bases between them. This CDR3 reads CASSLAQYPSGNTIYF. The CDR3 DNA reads TGCGCCAGCAGCTTGGCTCAATACCCCTCTGGAAACACCATATATTTT.

This clone was recorded once. The rearrangement uses TRBV5-1 and TRBJ2-7, with 9 bases fitting TRBD1. The CDR3 spans 14 residues. The germline gives CDR1 SGHRS, CDR2 YFSETQ. The J segment lost 4 bases and the V segment lost 7 bases, leaving 9 bases of the junction unmatched. The CDR3, as DNA: TGCGCCAGCGCTTCCGGGACAGGGCAATACGAGCAGTACGTC. This gives the protein CASASGTGQYEQYV.

V is TRBV5-4 and J is TRBJ1-2, with D tentatively TRBD1 (5 bases). The germline gives CDR1 SGHNT, CDR2 YYREEE (reference sequence). V was pared by 4 bases and J by 4 bases, with 5 bases between. The CDR3 is 11 residues long. The CDR3 DNA reads as TGTGCCAGCAGCGGGGGCTATGGCTACACCTTC. This sequence encodes CASSGGYGYTF.

This clone showed up just once. The chain uses TRBV18 and TRBJ2-7; a possible D gene is TRBD1 (6 bases). CDR3 length equals 13 residues. The V gene lost 3 bases and the J gene lost 7 bases, with 13 bases spanning the gap. CDR1 is KGHSH, CDR2 LQKENI, per germline. The CDR3: CASSPGHLREQYF. The CDR3 DNA reads TGTGCCAGCTCACCGGGACATCTAAGGGAGCAGTACTTC.

The chain couples TRBV19 to TRBJ1-5; D is unresolved. CDR3 length: 14 amino acids. CDR1 LNHDA and CDR2 SQIVND come from the germline V gene (reference sequence). V was trimmed by 4 bases and J by 2 bases, leaving 9 bases between them. The CDR3 reads CASSKEGGNQPQHF. CDR3 bases: TGTGCCAGTAGTAAGGAGGGCGGCAATCAGCCCCAGCATTTT.

This clone was observed once. The CDR3 DNA reads TGTGCCAGCTCACCAATGGGCGCCAACACCGGGGAGCTGTTTTTT. Protein: CASSPMGANTGELFF. The rearrangement joins TRBV18 to TRBJ2-2; D call uncertain. Germline CDR1 reads KGHSH; CDR2 reads LQKENI. CDR3 length: 15 amino acids. V lost 2 bases and J lost 2, with 9 bases in between.